A selection of T cell receptor beta chains follows, all from one sample in a study of shared clonotypes between healthy human individuals. Sequencing was performed with immunoSEQ multiplex PCR; in TCRdb, only in-frame clones are kept and a portion is missing. This sample has some 2,500,000 clones, with 85% to 95% found just once. Sample: naive CD4+ T cells from PBMCs. Receptor source: a young man in good health. Some clones in this sample may be carry-over from other donors' samples. Both conserved end residues are part of each CDR3. The order of the fields is V gene, D gene, clone size, J gene, CDR3 protein, CDR3 DNA. A D gene is named only where the DNA matches it firmly. Clone size is not always given. Where it is, it says once, few, many or a class for expanded clones.

TRBV7-9	TRBD1	NA	TRBJ1-3	CASSFAGQGNTIYF	TGTGCCAGCAGCTTTGCGGGACAGGGAAACACCATATATTTT
TRBV4-3	NA	NA	TRBJ2-2	CASSQGRGNTGELFF	TGCGCCAGCAGCCAAGGGCGGGGGAACACCGGGGAGCTGTTTTTT
TRBV7-8	NA	NA	TRBJ1-2	CASSPSGGARYGYTF	TGTGCCAGCAGCCCCTCCGGCGGGGCGCGGTATGGCTACACCTTC
TRBV5-1	NA	NA	TRBJ2-2	CASSLVGVTGELFF	TGCGCCAGCAGCTTGGTTGGGGTCACCGGGGAGCTGTTTTTT
TRBV27	TRBD2	NA	TRBJ2-3	CASSSQLAGSDTQYF	TGTGCCAGCAGTTCCCAGCTAGCGGGGTCAGATACGCAGTATTTT
TRBV28	TRBD2	NA	TRBJ2-3	CASSRPGMSGSGGTDTQYF	TGTGCCAGCAGTCGGCCCGGAATGAGCGGGAGTGGAGGCACAGATACGCAGTATTTT
TRBV7-8	NA	NA	TRBJ1-5	CASSLGRGGNQPQHF	TGTGCCAGCAGCTTAGGTAGGGGCGGGAATCAGCCCCAGCATTTT
TRBV7-9	NA	NA	TRBJ2-7	CASSLGPSQGLSYEQYF	TGTGCCAGCAGCTTAGGTCCGTCACAGGGACTTTCCTACGAGCAGTACTTC
TRBV5-1	NA	NA	TRBJ1-2	CASSPSGTPSNYGYTF	TGCGCCAGCAGCCCCTCTGGGACACCTAGTAACTATGGCTACACCTTC
TRBV11-3	NA	NA	TRBJ1-3	CASSLEPSGNTIYF	TGTGCCAGCAGCCTGGAGCCTTCTGGAAACACCATATATTTT
TRBV5-4	NA	NA	TRBJ1-2	CASSTPGPIYGYTF	TGTGCCAGCAGCACGCCGGGGCCGATCTATGGCTACACCTTC
TRBV6-1	NA	NA	TRBJ2-1	CASSADFQTHNEQFF	TGTGCCAGCAGTGCTGACTTTCAGACGCACAATGAGCAGTTCTTC
TRBV5-1	TRBD1	NA	TRBJ2-1	CASNIPGTGGRVEQFF	TGCGCCAGCAACATCCCCGGGACAGGGGGCAGGGTTGAGCAGTTCTTC
TRBV28	NA	NA	TRBJ2-6	CASSFLRGRLFGANVLTF	TGTGCCAGCAGTTTCCTCCGGGGGCGGCTTTTTGGGGCCAACGTCCTGACTTTC
TRBV7-3	TRBD1	NA	TRBJ2-3	CASSWTGVSTDTQYF	TGTGCCAGCAGCTGGACAGGGGTGAGCACAGATACGCAGTATTTT
TRBV28	NA	NA	TRBJ1-2	CASSLLLGFNTF	TGTGCCAGCAGTTTATTGTTAGGGTTCAACACCTTC
TRBV5-1	NA	NA	TRBJ2-5	CASSLGGNQVTQYF	TGCGCCAGCAGCTTGGGGGGGAACCAAGTGACCCAGTACTTC
TRBV7-9	NA	NA	TRBJ2-1	CASSLPSGGSYNEQFF	TGTGCCAGCAGCTTACCCAGCGGAGGCTCCTACAATGAGCAGTTCTTC
TRBV6-5	TRBD1	NA	TRBJ1-1	CASSRDRGRTEAFF	TGTGCCAGCAGCCGGGACAGGGGCCGCACTGAAGCTTTCTTT
TRBV28	TRBD2	once	TRBJ2-7	CASSSAWASGPYEQYF	TGTGCCAGCAGCAGTGCATGGGCTAGCGGGCCCTACGAGCAGTACTTC
TRBV19	NA	NA	TRBJ1-5	CASSIVPGVKPQHF	TGTGCCAGTAGTATAGTCCCGGGGGTTAAGCCCCAGCATTTT
TRBV28	TRBD1	once	TRBJ1-4	CASSLLQGLYEKLFF	TGTGCCAGCAGTTTACTACAGGGGCTGTATGAAAAACTGTTTTTT
TRBV5-1	TRBD2	NA	TRBJ2-3	CASSPNVAAGAQDTQYF	TGCGCCAGCAGCCCCAATGTAGCAGCGGGAGCTCAAGATACGCAGTATTTT
TRBV9	TRBD1	NA	TRBJ2-1	CASSRQGSGYNEQFF	TGTGCCAGCAGCCGACAGGGGTCTGGCTACAATGAGCAGTTCTTC
TRBV12-5	NA	NA	TRBJ2-1	CASGLGQSSYNEQFF	TGTGCTAGTGGTTTGGGACAGAGCTCCTACAATGAGCAGTTCTTC
TRBV7-6	NA	NA	TRBJ1-1	CASSNGRDGRLNTEAFF	TGTGCCAGCAGCAACGGGAGGGACGGCAGATTGAACACTGAAGCTTTCTTT
TRBV19	TRBD1	NA	TRBJ1-5	CASDRGFYSNQPQHF	TGTGCCAGCGACAGGGGGTTCTATAGCAATCAGCCCCAGCATTTT
TRBV4-3	NA	NA	TRBJ1-3	CASSPLWGSGNTIYF	TGCGCCAGCAGCCCCCTCTGGGGCTCTGGGAACACCATATATTTT
TRBV28	TRBD2	NA	TRBJ2-6	CASSLAGGSGANVLTF	TGTGCCAGCAGTTTAGCGGGAGGATCTGGGGCCAACGTCCTGACTTTC
TRBV30	NA	NA	TRBJ1-5	CAWSVPSGPQHF	TGTGCCTGGAGTGTACCCAGTGGGCCCCAGCATTTT
TRBV9	NA	once	TRBJ1-5	CASSVEGSNQPQHF	TGTGCCAGCAGCGTAGAAGGGAGCAATCAGCCCCAGCATTTT
TRBV7-8	NA	NA	TRBJ1-2	CASSLVRAAGGYTF	TGTGCCAGCAGCTTAGTCAGGGCGGCTGGAGGCTACACCTTC
TRBV28	TRBD1	NA	TRBJ1-4	CASSSQGAVTNEKLFF	TGTGCCAGCAGTTCGCAGGGGGCTGTTACTAATGAAAAACTGTTTTTT
TRBV7-3	TRBD2	NA	TRBJ2-1	CASSLMAGGPDEQFF	TGTGCCAGCAGCTTAATGGCGGGAGGGCCAGATGAGCAGTTCTTC
TRBV10-3	NA	NA	TRBJ2-4	CAISGDSVAKNIQYF	TGTGCCATCAGTGGTGACAGTGTAGCCAAAAACATTCAGTACTTC
TRBV6-1	TRBD1	NA	TRBJ1-5	CASSESGQGYQPQHF	TGTGCCAGCAGTGAGTCGGGACAGGGTTATCAGCCCCAGCATTTT
TRBV7-9	NA	NA	TRBJ2-5	CASSNNRGGSETQYF	TGTGCCAGCAGCAATAACAGGGGGGGATCGGAGACCCAGTACTTC
TRBV25-1	TRBD2	NA	TRBJ2-1	CASGKWTSGSSSYNEQFF	TGTGCCAGCGGGAAGTGGACTAGCGGGAGCAGCTCCTACAATGAGCAGTTCTTC
TRBV11-2	NA	NA	TRBJ2-5	CASSPVWAEVQETQYF	TGTGCCAGCAGCCCCGTATGGGCGGAGGTCCAAGAGACCCAGTACTTC
TRBV7-2	TRBD2	NA	TRBJ2-7	CASAQSGVVSYEQYF	TGTGCCAGCGCACAGAGCGGGGTCGTCTCCTACGAGCAGTACTTC
TRBV18	NA	NA	TRBJ1-4	CASSPRQIATNEKLFF	TGTGCCAGCTCACCCCGACAGATCGCAACTAATGAAAAACTGTTTTTT
TRBV7-6	NA	NA	TRBJ2-7	CASSLGSRANEQYF	TGTGCCAGCAGCTTAGGGTCGCGGGCCAACGAGCAGTACTTC
TRBV6-1	TRBD1	once	TRBJ2-7	CASLVDRGLREQYF	TGTGCCAGCTTGGTGGACAGGGGGCTTCGCGAGCAGTACTTC
TRBV5-6	NA	NA	TRBJ2-6	CASSSRRLSGANVLTF	TGTGCCAGCAGCTCCAGACGGCTCTCTGGGGCCAACGTCCTGACTTTC
TRBV28	NA	NA	TRBJ2-1	CASSPLSGRAGMNEQFF	TGTGCCAGCAGTCCCCTATCCGGCCGGGCGGGGATGAATGAGCAGTTCTTC